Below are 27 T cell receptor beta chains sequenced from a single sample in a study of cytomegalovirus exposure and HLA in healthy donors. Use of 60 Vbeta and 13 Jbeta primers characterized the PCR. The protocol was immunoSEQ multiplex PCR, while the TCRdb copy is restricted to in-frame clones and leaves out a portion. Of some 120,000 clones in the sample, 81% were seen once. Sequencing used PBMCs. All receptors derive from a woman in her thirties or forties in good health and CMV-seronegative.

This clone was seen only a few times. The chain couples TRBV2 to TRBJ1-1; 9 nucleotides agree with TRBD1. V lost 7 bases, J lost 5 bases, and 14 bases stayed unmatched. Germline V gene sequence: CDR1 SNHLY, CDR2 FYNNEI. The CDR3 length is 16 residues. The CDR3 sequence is CASIVRRTGDNTEAFF. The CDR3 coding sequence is TGTGCCAGCATTGTTCGAAGGACAGGGGATAATACTGAAGCTTTCTTT. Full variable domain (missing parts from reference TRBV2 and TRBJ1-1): EPEVTQTPSHQVTQMGQEVILRCVPISNHLYFYWYRQILGQKVEFLVSFYNNEISEKSEIFDDQFSVERPDGSNFTLKIRSTKLEDSAMYFCASIVRRTGDNTEAFFGQGTRLTVV.

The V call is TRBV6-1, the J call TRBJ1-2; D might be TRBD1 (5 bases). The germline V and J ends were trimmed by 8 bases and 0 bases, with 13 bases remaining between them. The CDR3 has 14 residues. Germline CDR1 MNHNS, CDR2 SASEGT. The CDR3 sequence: CASGAGNSNYGYTF. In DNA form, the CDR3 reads TGTGCCAGCGGGGCAGGGAACTCTAACTATGGCTACACCTTC.

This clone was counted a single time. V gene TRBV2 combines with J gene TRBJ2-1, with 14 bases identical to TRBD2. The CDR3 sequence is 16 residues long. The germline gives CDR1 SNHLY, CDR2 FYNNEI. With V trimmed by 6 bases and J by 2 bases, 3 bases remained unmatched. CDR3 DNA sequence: TGTGCCAGCAGGACTAGCGGGAGGGCAGCCTACAATGAGCAGTTCTTC. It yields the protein CASRTSGRAAYNEQFF.

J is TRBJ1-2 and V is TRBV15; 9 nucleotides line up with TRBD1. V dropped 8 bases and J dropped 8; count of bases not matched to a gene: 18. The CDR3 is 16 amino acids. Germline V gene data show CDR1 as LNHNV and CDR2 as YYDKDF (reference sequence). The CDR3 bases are TGTGCCACCTCCAGGGGGGGGACAGGGAGGGTAAACGGCTACACCTTC. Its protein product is CATSRGGTGRVNGYTF.

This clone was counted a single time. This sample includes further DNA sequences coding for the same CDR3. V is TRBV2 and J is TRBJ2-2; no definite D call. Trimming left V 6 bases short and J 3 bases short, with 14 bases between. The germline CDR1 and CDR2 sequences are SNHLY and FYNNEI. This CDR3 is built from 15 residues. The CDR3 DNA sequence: TGTGCCAGCAGCCGAGTTGCTAAAGACACCGGGGAGCTGTTTTTT. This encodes CASSRVAKDTGELFF. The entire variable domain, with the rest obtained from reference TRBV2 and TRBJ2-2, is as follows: EPEVTQTPSHQVTQMGQEVILRCVPISNHLYFYWYRQILGQKVEFLVSFYNNEISEKSEIFDDQFSVERPDGSNFTLKIRSTKLEDSAMYFCASSRVAKDTGELFFGEGSRLTVL.

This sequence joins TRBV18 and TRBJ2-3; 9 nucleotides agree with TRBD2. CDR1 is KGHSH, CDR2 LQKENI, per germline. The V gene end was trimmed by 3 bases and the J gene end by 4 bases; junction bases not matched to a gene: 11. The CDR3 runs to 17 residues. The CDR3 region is CASSPRLAGAGSDTQYF. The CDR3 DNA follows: TGTGCCAGCTCACCCAGATTAGCGGGGGCCGGGTCAGATACGCAGTATTTT.

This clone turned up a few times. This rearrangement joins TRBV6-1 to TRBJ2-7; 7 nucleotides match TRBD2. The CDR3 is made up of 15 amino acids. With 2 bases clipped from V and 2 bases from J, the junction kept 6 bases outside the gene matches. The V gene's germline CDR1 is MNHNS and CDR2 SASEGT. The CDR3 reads CASSESGEPAYEQYF. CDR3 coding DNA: TGTGCCAGCAGTGAAAGCGGGGAGCCTGCCTACGAGCAGTACTTC.

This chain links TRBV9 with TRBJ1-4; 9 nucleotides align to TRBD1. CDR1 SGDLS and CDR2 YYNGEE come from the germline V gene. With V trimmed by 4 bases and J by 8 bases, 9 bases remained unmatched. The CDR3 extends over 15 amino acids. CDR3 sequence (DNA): TGTGCCAGCAGCCACCCGGGACAGGGCGACGAAAAACTGTTTTTT. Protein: CASSHPGQGDEKLFF.

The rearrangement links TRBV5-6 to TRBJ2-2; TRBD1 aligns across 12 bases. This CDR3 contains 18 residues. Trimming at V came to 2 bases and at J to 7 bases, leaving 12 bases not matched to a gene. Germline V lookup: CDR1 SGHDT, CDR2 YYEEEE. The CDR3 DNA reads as TGTGCCAGCAGCTTTCCCGGGACAGGGGGCGCTGACAGCGGGGAGCTGTTTTTT. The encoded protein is CASSFPGTGGADSGELFF.

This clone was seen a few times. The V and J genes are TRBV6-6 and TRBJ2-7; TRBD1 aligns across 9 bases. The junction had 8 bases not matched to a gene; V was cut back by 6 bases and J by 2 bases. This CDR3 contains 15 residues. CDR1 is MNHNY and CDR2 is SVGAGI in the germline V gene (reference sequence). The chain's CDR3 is CASRATGGGTYEQYF. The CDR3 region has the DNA TGTGCCAGCAGAGCGACAGGGGGGGGAACCTACGAGCAGTACTTC.

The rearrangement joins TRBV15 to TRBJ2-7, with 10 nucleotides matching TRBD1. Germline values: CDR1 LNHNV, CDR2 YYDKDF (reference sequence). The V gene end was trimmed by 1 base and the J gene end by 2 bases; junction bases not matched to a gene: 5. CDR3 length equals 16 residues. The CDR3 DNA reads TGTGCCACCAGCAGAGTCCGGACAGGGGGAACCTACGAGCAGTACTTC. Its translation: CATSRVRTGGTYEQYF.

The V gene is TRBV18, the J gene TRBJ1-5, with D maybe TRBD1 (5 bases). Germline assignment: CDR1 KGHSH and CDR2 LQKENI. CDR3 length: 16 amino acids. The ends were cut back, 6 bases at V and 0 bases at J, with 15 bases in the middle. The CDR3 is CASSTTEGDSNQPQHF. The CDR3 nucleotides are TGTGCCAGCTCGACGACGGAAGGGGATAGCAATCAGCCCCAGCATTTT.

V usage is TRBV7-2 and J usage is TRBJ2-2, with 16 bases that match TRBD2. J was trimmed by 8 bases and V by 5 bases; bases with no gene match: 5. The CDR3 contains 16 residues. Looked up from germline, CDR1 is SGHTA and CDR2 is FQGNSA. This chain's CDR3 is CASSGGLAGGPGELFF. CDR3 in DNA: TGTGCCAGCAGCGGGGGACTAGCGGGGGGGCCTGGGGAGCTGTTTTTT.

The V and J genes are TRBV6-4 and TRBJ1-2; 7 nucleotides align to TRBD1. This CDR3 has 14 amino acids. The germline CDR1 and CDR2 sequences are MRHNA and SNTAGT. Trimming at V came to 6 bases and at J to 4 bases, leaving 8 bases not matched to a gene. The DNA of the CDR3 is TGTGCCAGCAGCCAGGGGGTATATGGCTATGGCTACACCTTC. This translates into CASSQGVYGYGYTF.

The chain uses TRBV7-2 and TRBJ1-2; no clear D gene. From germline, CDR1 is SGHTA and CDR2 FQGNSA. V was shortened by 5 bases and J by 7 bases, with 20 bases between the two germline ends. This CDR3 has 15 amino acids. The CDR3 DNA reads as TGTGCCAGCAGCCCCCGGGGTCGCGGGAAGGGTGGCTACACCTTC. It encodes CASSPRGRGKGGYTF.

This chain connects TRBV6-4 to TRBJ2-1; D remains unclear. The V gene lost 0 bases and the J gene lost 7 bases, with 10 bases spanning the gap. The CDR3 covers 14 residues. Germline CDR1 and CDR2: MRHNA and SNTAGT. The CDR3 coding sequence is TGTGCCAGCAGTGACTCGGCGGAGTCGAATGAGCAGTTCTTC. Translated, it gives CASSDSAESNEQFF.

The CDR3 sequence is CASLQAGGPGGELFF. CDR3 in DNA: TGTGCCAGCCTCCAGGCGGGAGGGCCGGGCGGGGAGCTGTTTTTT. The chain couples TRBV27 to TRBJ2-2; 9 nucleotides match TRBD2. Germline trimming cut 8 bases from V and 7 bases from J; bases unmatched to any gene: 11. CDR1 is MNHEY and CDR2 is SMNVEV in the germline V gene (reference sequence). The CDR3 consists of 15 residues.

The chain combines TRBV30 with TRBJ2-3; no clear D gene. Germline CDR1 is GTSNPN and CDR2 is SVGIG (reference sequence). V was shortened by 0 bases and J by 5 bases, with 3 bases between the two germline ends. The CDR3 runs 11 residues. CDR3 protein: CAWSVRDTQYF. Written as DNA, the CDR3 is TGTGCCTGGAGTGTCAGAGATACGCAGTATTTT.

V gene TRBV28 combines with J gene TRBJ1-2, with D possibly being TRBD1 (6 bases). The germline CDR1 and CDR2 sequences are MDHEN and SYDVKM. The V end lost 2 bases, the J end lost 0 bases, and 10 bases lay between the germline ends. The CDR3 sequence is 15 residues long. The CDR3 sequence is CASSLRGSANYGYTF. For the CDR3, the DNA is TGTGCCAGCAGTTTAAGGGGGTCAGCTAACTATGGCTACACCTTC.

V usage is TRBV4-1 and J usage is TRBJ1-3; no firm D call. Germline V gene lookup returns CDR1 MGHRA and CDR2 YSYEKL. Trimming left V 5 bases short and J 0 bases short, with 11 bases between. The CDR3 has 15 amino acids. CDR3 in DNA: TGCGCCAGCAGCTTAGCGGAGAGCTCTGGAAACACCATATATTTT. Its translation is CASSLAESSGNTIYF.

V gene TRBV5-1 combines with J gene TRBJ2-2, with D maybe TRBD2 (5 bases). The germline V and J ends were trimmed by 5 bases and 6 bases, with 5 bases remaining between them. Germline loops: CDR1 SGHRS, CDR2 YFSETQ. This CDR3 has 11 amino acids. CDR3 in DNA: TGCGCCAGCAGGGGAGCCGGGGAGCTGTTTTTT. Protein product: CASRGAGELFF.

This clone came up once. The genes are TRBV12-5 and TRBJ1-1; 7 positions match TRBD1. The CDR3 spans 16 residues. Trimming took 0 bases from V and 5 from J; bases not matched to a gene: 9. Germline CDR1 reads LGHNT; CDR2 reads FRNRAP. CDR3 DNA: TGTGCTAGTGGTTTGGTAAGGAGACAGGGAGGAACTGAAGCTTTCTTT. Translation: CASGLVRRQGGTEAFF.

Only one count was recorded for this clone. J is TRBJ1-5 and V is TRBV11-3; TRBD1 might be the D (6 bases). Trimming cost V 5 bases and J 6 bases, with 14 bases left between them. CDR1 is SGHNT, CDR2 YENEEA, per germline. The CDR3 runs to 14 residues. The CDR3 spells CASSRGEGGQPQHF. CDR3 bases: TGTGCCAGCAGCCGAGGGGAGGGGGGTCAGCCCCAGCATTTT.

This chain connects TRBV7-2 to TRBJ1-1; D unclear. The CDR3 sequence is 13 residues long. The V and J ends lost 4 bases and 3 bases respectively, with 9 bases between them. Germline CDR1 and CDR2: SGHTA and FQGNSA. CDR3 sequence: CASSSTIYTEAFF. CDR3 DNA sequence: TGTGCCAGCAGCTCGACTATATACACTGAAGCTTTCTTT.

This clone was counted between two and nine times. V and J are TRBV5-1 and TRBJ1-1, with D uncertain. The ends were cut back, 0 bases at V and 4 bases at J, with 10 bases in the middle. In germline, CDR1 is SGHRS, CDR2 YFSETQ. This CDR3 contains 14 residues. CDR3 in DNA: TGCGCCAGCAGCTTGGAATCAGGTGGCACTGAAGCTTTCTTT. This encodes CASSLESGGTEAFF.

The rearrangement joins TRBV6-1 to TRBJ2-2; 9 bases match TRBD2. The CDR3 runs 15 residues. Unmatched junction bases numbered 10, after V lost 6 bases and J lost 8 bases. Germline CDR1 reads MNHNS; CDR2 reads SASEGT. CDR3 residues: CASSLQLAGRGELFF. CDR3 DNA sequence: TGTGCCAGCAGCTTGCAACTAGCGGGCAGGGGGGAGCTGTTTTTT.

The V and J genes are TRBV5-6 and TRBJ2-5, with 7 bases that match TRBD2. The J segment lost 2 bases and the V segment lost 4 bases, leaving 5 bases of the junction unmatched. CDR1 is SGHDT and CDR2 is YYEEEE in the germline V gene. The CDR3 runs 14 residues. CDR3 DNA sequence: TGTGCCAGCAGCGTTACTAGCGTACAAGAGACCCAGTACTTC. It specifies CASSVTSVQETQYF. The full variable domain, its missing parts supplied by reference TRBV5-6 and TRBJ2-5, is DAGVTQSPTHLIKTRGQQVTLRCSPKSGHDTVSWYQQALGQGPQFIFQYYEEEERQRGNFPDRFSGHQFPNYSSELNVNALLLGDSALYLCASSVTSVQETQYFGPGTRLLVL.